The source of this TCR beta chain is a study of control samples from healthy donors and cancer patients. V shed 9 bases, J shed 5 bases, and the junction held 6 bases outside the gene matches. This CDR3 spans 13 amino acids. The germline V gene encodes CDR1 LNHDA and CDR2 SQIVND (reference sequence). Assay: immunoSEQ multiplex PCR; the TCRdb copy retains only in-frame clones and omits some. Here the sample spans roughly 40,000 clones, 80% to 95% being singletons. The sample comprised blood. The rearrangement joins TRBV19 to TRBJ2-3; TRBD1 matches 9 bases. This TCR was recovered from a woman in her forties or fifties in good health. The CDR3 DNA reads as TGTGCCAGCCAGACAGGGGGGAGAGATACGCAGTATTTT. As protein: CASQTGGRDTQYF.